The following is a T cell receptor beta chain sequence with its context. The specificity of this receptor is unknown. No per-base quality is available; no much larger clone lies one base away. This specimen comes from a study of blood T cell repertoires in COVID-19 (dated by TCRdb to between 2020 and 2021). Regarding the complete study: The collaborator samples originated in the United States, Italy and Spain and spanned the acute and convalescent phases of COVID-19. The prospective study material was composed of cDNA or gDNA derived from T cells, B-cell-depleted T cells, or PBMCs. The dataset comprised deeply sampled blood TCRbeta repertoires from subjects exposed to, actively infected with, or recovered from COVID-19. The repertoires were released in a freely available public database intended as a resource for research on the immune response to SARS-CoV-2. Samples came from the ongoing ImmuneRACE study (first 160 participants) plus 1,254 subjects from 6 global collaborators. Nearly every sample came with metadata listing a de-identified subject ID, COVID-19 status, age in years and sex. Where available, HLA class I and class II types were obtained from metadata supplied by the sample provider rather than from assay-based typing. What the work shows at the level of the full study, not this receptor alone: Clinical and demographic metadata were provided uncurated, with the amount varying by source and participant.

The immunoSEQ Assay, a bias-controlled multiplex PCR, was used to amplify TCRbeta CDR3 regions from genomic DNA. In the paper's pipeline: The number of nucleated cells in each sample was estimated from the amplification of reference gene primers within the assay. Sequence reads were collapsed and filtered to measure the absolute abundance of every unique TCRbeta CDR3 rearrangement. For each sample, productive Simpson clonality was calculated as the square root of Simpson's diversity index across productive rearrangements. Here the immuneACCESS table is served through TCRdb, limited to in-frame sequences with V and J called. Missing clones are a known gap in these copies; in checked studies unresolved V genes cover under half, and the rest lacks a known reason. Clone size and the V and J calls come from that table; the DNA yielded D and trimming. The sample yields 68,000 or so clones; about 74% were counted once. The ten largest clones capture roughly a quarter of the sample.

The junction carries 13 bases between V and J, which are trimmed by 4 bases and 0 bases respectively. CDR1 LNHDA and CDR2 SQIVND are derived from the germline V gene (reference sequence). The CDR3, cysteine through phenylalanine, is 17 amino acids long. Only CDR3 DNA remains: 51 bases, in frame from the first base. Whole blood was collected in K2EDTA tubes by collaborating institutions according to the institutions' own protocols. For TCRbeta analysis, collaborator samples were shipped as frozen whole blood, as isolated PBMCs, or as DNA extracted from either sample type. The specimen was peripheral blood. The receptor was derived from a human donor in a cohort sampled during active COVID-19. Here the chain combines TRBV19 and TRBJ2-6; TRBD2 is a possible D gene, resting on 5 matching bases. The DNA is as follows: TGTGCCAGTAGTAACGACGGGGATCTCTCTGGGGCCAACGTCCTGACTTTC. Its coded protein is CASSNDGDLSGANVLTF. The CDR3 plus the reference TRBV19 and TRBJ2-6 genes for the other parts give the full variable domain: DGGITQSPKYLFRKEGQNVTLSCEQNLNHDAMYWYRQDPGQGLRLIYYSQIVNDFQKGDIAEGYSVSREKKESFPLTVTSAQKNPTAFYLCASSNDGDLSGANVLTFGAGSRLTVL.